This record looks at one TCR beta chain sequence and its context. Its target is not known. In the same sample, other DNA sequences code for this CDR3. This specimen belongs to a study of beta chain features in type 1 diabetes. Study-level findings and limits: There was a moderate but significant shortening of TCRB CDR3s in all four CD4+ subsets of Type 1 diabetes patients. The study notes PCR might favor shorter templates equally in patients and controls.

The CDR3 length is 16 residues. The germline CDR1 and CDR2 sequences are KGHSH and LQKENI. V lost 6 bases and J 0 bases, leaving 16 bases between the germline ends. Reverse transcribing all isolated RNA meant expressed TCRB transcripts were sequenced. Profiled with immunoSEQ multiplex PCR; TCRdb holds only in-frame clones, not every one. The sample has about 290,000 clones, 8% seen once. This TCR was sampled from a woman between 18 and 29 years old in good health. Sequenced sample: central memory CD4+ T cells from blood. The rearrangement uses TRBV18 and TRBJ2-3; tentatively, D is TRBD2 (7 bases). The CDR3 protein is CASSPVGGPSTDTQYF. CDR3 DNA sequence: TGTGCCAGCTCGCCCGTGGGGGGGCCGAGCACAGATACGCAGTATTTT.